This T cell receptor (beta chain) was found in a study of CD8 T cells in Susac syndrome. Study-wide points: It was acknowledged in the study that its TCR sequencing and HLA analysis involved a relatively small number of individuals.

On this clonotype itself: The antigen is not known.

Sequencing of TCR beta was performed on blood CD8+ T cells and on blood CD4+ T cells. CDR3 length equals 15 residues. Germline lookup yields CDR1 SEHNR and CDR2 FQNEAQ (reference sequence). After removal of 6 bases from V and 2 bases from J, the junction contained 10 bases not matched to a gene. cDNA came from approximately 0.5 to 1 ug RNA primed by random hexamers. TCRdb re-called the immunoSEQ multiplex PCR reads through MiXCR, storing one row per CDR3 protein. The table lists 150,000 or so distinct CDR3 sequences, about 95% of them singletons, with about 0.15% in the top ten. The TCR originated in a human donor with multiple sclerosis. V gene TRBV7-9 combines with J gene TRBJ2-7; TRBD1 agrees at 7 bases. The sequencing input was CD8+ T cells from PBMCs. The CDR3 bases are TGTGCCAGCAGACAGACAGGGATTGGTACCTACGAGCAGTACTTC. This encodes CASRQTGIGTYEQYF.